This T cell receptor (beta chain) was found in a study of T cells after somatic rescue of genetic block. CDR3 size: 15 residues. The germline CDR1 and CDR2 sequences are KGHSH and LQKENI. The V end was cut by 2 bases, the J end by 2 bases, with 12 bases between. The method was immunoSEQ multiplex PCR; TCRdb's version includes in-frame clones alone and lacks a portion of them. The table has approximately 65,000 clones, approximately 90% seen once. The clonotype was recovered from a middle-aged man. The chain recombines TRBV18 with TRBJ2-5; D call uncertain. The sample was peripheral blood mononuclear cells (PBMCs). The CDR3 region is CASSPGMGWQETQYF. The CDR3 region has the DNA TGTGCCAGCTCACCAGGTATGGGATGGCAAGAGACCCAGTACTTC.